This passage covers 26 T cell receptor beta chains from one sample sequenced in a study of tumor-infiltrating lymphocytes in primary liver carcinoma. Unsorted bulk tissue of about 17-32 mg yielded co-extracted RNA and DNA. Making TCR beta cDNA involved around 500 ng total RNA and a constant-region primer. Slightly modified ARM-PCR, run as three nested multiplex PCR rounds, produced the TCR beta libraries. The study ran its first two PCR rounds for roughly 11 cycles each, using TRBV1-TRBV30 forward primers and a C-beta reverse primer. In TCRdb, the multiplex PCR reads were re-called with MiXCR into one record per CDR3 protein. The repertoire consists of just under 95,000 distinct CDR3 sequences, with less than 75% occurring once and the leading ten covering 27%. The source material was tumor-adjacent normal liver tissue. All receptors derive from a man between 40 and 49 years old with primary liver carcinoma and hepatitis B virus infection.

Comments on this clonotype: One end of the junction is discordant with germline, which a read error may explain. J is TRBJ2-5 and V is TRBV11-2, with TRBD2 as a possible D gene (6 bases). The germline gives CDR1 SGHAT, CDR2 FQNNGV. This CDR3 region has 16 residues. In nucleotides, the CDR3 is TGTGCTAGCGGATCCCCGGACTCGGCCCACCAAGAGACTCAGTACTTC. This gives the protein CASGSPDSAHQETQYF.

This clonotype was seen repeatedly, ten times or more. The chain combines TRBV6-1 with TRBJ1-1, with a weak D call TRBD1 (5 bases). V lost 4 bases to trimming and J lost 10 bases, with 13 bases between them. The CDR3 runs 12 residues. The germline V gene encodes CDR1 MNHNS and CDR2 SASEGT. CDR3 sequence reads: CASSGGVPSAFF. In nucleotides, the CDR3 is TGTGCCAGCAGTGGAGGGGTTCCTTCAGCTTTCTTT.

Of note for this clonotype: Compared with germline, one end of the junction differs, possibly owing to a read error. The chain carries TRBV5-1 and TRBJ1-2; weak D call: TRBD1 (6 bases). The CDR3 is made up of 14 amino acids. Germline V gene sequence: CDR1 SGHRS, CDR2 YFSETQ. This CDR3 is CASSLGGDNYGNTF. The DNA for the CDR3 is TGCGCCAGCAGCTTGGGAGGGGACAACTATGGCAACACCTTC.

Turning to this clonotype: Relative to the germline gene, one junction end is altered; a read error may explain this. J is TRBJ2-1 and V is TRBV12-3 or TRBV12-4; D is ambiguous. The CDR3 is 13 amino acids. CDR3 nucleotides: TGTATCAGCAGACCCCAAGGGTACAATGTGCAGTTCTTC. Translation gives CISRPQGYNVQFF.

As concerns this clonotype: Just one base apart from a much larger clone, this may be a read error. Without the conserved terminal phenylalanine or tryptophan, this CDR3 likely stems from a read error. The CDR3, as DNA: TGCGCCAGCAGCCAAGTCGGACAGGGTGGAAGCGAGCAGTACTCC. It specifies CASSQVGQGGSEQYS. V and J are TRBV4-1 and TRBJ2-7; 8 bases are a match to TRBD1. CDR1 and CDR2 from the germline V gene are MGHRA and YSYEKL. V shed 1 base and J 6 bases; nucleotides not matched to a gene: 8. This CDR3 has 15 amino acids.

This chain connects TRBV6-1 to TRBJ2-7; TRBD2 is a possible D gene (7 bases). CDR1 and CDR2 from the germline V gene are MNHNS and SASEGT. The length of the CDR3 is 14 residues. The CDR3 DNA is TGTGTCAACAGTGGGAGGGGGGGTTCCTACGAGCAGTACTTC. Translated, it gives CVNSGRGGSYEQYF.

This clonotype was observed at least ten times. J is TRBJ2-1 and V is TRBV6-5; D uncertain. The CDR3 has 15 amino acids. Germline lookup yields CDR1 MNHEY and CDR2 SVGAGI. The V and J ends lost 2 bases and 4 bases respectively, with 12 bases between them. The CDR3 bases are TGTGCCAGCAGTTACGCTGCGGTACTGTACAATGAGCAGTTCTTC. This sequence encodes CASSYAAVLYNEQFF.

A word on this clonotype: Mismatch with germline at one junction end may stem from a read error. This rearrangement joins TRBV28 to TRBJ2-5, with 8 bases fitting TRBD1. Germline V lookup: CDR1 MDHEN, CDR2 SYDVKM. The CDR3 extends over 16 amino acids. The CDR3 sequence: CVSSPLDRAGQETQYF. The CDR3 DNA sequence: TGTGTCAGCAGTCCCTTGGACAGGGCAGGCCAAGAGACCCAGTACTTC.

Concerning this clonotype: The junction departs from the called germline gene at one end, perhaps through a read error. CDR3: CASTRLAGDPGELFF. CDR3 nucleotide sequence: TGTGCTAGCACAAGACTAGCGGGAGATCCCGGGGAGCTGTTTTTT. The rearrangement uses TRBV6-1 and TRBJ2-2; 12 nucleotides agree with TRBD2. The CDR3 has 15 amino acids. The V gene's germline CDR1 is MNHNS and CDR2 SASEGT.

Comment on this clonotype: A read error may be the cause here, since a much bigger clone is one base away. V and J are TRBV29-1 and TRBJ1-2; D ambiguous. Germline-derived CDR1 and CDR2 are SQVTM and ANQGSEA. V gave up 2 bases and J gave up 2 bases, with 9 bases separating them. The CDR3 has 13 amino acids. CDR3 DNA sequence: TGCAGCGTTGAACCTGACCAGAACTATGGCTACACCTTC. This codes for CSVEPDQNYGYTF.

This clonotype has ten or more counts. The chain uses TRBV2 and TRBJ2-7, with 11 bases lining up with TRBD2. There are 15 residues in the CDR3. The germline V gene encodes CDR1 SNHLY and CDR2 FYNNEI. V was clipped by 5 bases and J by 0 bases; unmatched bases: 3. CDR3 region: CASSLTSGASYEQYF. CDR3 in DNA: TGTGCCAGCAGTTTGACTAGCGGGGCCTCCTACGAGCAGTACTTC.

On this clonotype: This may come from a read error, since a much larger clone is one base off. V gene TRBV7-9 combines with J gene TRBJ1-1; D gene uncertain. Germline V gene data show CDR1 as SEHNR and CDR2 as FQNEAQ (reference sequence). This CDR3 comprises 12 residues. Here the CDR3 reads CTSSHDGTEAFF. DNA of the CDR3: TGTACCAGCAGCCACGACGGGACTGAAGCTTTCTTT. Full variable domain (missing parts from reference TRBV7-9 and TRBJ1-1): DTGVSQNPRHKITKRGQNVTFRCDPISEHNRLYWYRQTLGQGPEFLTYFQNEAQLEKSRLLSDRFSAERPKGSFSTLEIQRTEQGDSAMYLCTSSHDGTEAFFGQGTRLTVV.

For this clonotype: Without the conserved terminal phenylalanine or tryptophan, this CDR3 likely stems from a read error. The rearrangement uses TRBV29-1 and TRBJ2-7; 15 bases align to TRBD2. Germline V gives CDR1 SQVTM, CDR2 ANQGSEA. The CDR3 covers 14 residues. The CDR3 DNA is TGCAGCGTCGGGACTAGCGGGGGGAATTACGGGCAGTACTAC. Protein: CSVGTSGGNYGQYY.

With respect to this clonotype: Sequence at one end of the junction differs from germline and may be a read error. The CDR3 is CSVQGALEGEQYF. The CDR3 DNA sequence: TGCAGCGTTCAAGGGGCTCTTGAGGGCGAGCAGTATTTC. The rearrangement uses TRBV29-1 and TRBJ2-7; D is possibly TRBD1 or TRBD2 (5 bases each). The V gene's germline CDR1 is SQVTM and CDR2 ANQGSEA. The CDR3 sequence is 13 residues long.

Details on this clonotype: A much bigger clone sits one base away, suggesting this may be a read error. The rearrangement links TRBV6-4 to TRBJ2-2; no reliable D call. The CDR3 spans 13 residues. V lost 0 bases and J lost 3, with 2 bases in between. The V gene's germline CDR1 is MRHNA and CDR2 SNTAGT. This CDR3 is CASSDSDTGELFF. In DNA form, the CDR3 reads TGTGCCAGCAGTGACTCGGACACCGGGGAGCTGTTTTTT.

This clonotype was observed a handful of times. CDR3 in amino acids: CASSLESRINTGELFF. The CDR3 DNA sequence: TGTGCCAGCAGCTTAGAATCCAGGATCAACACCGGGGAGCTGTTTTTT. The chain uses TRBV7-8 and TRBJ2-2; D remains ambiguous. Germline lookup yields CDR1 SGHVS and CDR2 FQNEAQ. The CDR3 has 16 amino acids. Trimming shortened V by 1 base and J by 2 bases, and 11 bases separated the two germline ends. Drawing the rest from reference TRBV7-8 and TRBJ2-2, the complete variable domain is GAGVSQSPRYKVAKRGQDVALRCDPISGHVSLFWYQQALGQGPEFLTYFQNEAQLDKSGLPSDRFFAERPEGSVSTLKIQRTQQEDSAVYLCASSLESRINTGELFFGEGSRLTVL.

This rearrangement joins TRBV28 to TRBJ1-6; D is undetermined. This CDR3 has 15 residues. V lost 6 bases, J lost 6 bases, and 15 bases lay in between. Germline CDR1 and CDR2: MDHEN and SYDVKM. Written as DNA, the CDR3 is TGTGCCAGCAGCAAACCCGGGGAGTTTAATTCACCCCTCCACTTT. This encodes CASSKPGEFNSPLHF.

This clonotype was picked up many times. The CDR3 loop reads CASSQVIALAGFFETQYF. The CDR3 DNA reads as TGCGCCAGCAGCCAAGTAATCGCGCTAGCGGGCTTTTTTGAGACCCAGTACTTC. The chain is built from TRBV4-1 and TRBJ2-5; 8 bases are a match to TRBD2. CDR1 is MGHRA, CDR2 YSYEKL, per germline. The junction had 15 bases not matched to a gene; V was cut back by 1 base and J by 5 bases. The CDR3 totals 18 residues.

With respect to this clonotype: A much larger clone sits a single nucleotide away, making a read error possible. The conserved phenylalanine or tryptophan normally closing the CDR3 is absent here, so this likely arose from a read error. The genes are TRBV10-3 and TRBJ1-6; maybe TRBD1 (6 bases). Germline-derived CDR1 and CDR2 are ENHRY and SYGVKD. Deletions cut 5 bases from V and 5 bases from J, with 19 bases between. The CDR3 has 17 residues. This CDR3 reads CAISSPGQGLNNSPLHI. The CDR3 region has the DNA TGTGCCATCAGTTCTCCGGGACAAGGACTTAATAATTCACCCCTCCACATT.

With regard to this clonotype: The junction departs from germline at one end; a sequencing error may be responsible. This chain uses TRBV7-9 with TRBJ2-6; weak D call: TRBD2 (6 bases). Per germline, CDR1 SEHNR and CDR2 FQNEAQ (reference sequence). This CDR3 has 13 residues. In nucleotides, the CDR3 is TGTGCCGGCAGGGACTCTGGGGCCAACGTCCCGACTTTC. As protein: CAGRDSGANVPTF.

Notes on this clonotype: A much larger clone lies one base from this, so it may be a read error. The chain combines TRBV4-2 with TRBJ2-5; no reliable D call. CDR3 length: 14 amino acids. Germline V gene sequence: CDR1 LGHNA, CDR2 YNFKEQ. The CDR3 reads CASSQVAYQETKYF. DNA for the CDR3: TGTGCCAGCAGCCAAGTCGCGTACCAAGAGACCAAGTACTTC.

This clonotype was counted at least ten times. The V and J genes are TRBV4-2 and TRBJ2-4, with TRBD1 as a possible D gene (5 bases). This CDR3 is 14 amino acids long. Germline loops: CDR1 LGHNA, CDR2 YNFKEQ. The germline V and J ends were trimmed by 5 bases and 8 bases, with 16 bases remaining between them. CDR3: CASSGAQGSYIQYF. The CDR3 nucleotides read TGTGCCAGCAGCGGAGCTCAGGGTAGCTACATTCAGTACTTC.

This clonotype has only a few counts. This sequence may be a read error, since a much larger clone differs from it by one base. The chain couples TRBV4-2 to TRBJ2-7; TRBD2 agrees at 8 bases. The CDR3 consists of 13 residues. The germline gives CDR1 LGHNA, CDR2 YNFKEQ. The trim removed 3 bases at V and 6 bases at J, leaving 4 bases unmatched. CDR3 region: CASSHEREFEQYF. CDR3 coding DNA: TGTGCCAGCAGCCATGAGCGGGAGTTCGAGCAGTACTTC.

In this sample, this clonotype turned up many times. The junction shows a germline mismatch at one end, possibly a read error. This sequence joins TRBV5-8 and TRBJ1-5; perhaps TRBD1 as D (5 bases). The CDR3 spans 16 residues. The germline gives CDR1 SGHTS, CDR2 YDEGEE. CDR3 in amino acids: CASNLKGISLNQPQHF. The CDR3 nucleotides read TGTGCCAGCAACTTGAAGGGGATCAGCCTCAATCAGCCCCAGCATTTT.

In the case of this clonotype: In this CDR3 the conserved last residue, phenylalanine or tryptophan, is missing, so a read error is likely. The chain uses TRBV11-1 and TRBJ2-1; 7 bases line up with TRBD2. Germline assignment: CDR1 SGHAT and CDR2 FQDESV (reference sequence). The CDR3 consists of 16 residues. The V segment lost 0 bases and the J segment 3 bases; nucleotides outside the gene matches: 5. The CDR3: CASSLAQGGLYNEQFL. The CDR3, as DNA: TGTGCCAGCAGCTTAGCGCAGGGAGGGCTCTACAATGAGCAGTTCCTC.

Remarks on this clonotype: The junction and the germline gene differ at one end; a read error may be behind it. V is TRBV11-2 and J is TRBJ1-1; D is perhaps TRBD1 (6 bases). The CDR3 runs 17 residues. Germline CDR1 SGHAT, CDR2 FQNNGV. The CDR3 bases are TGTGTCAGCAGCTATAGTCGGCCGGGGGCTGGGAACATTGAAGCTTTCTTT. This gives the protein CVSSYSRPGAGNIEAFF.